The rows below give T cell receptor beta chains drawn from one sample of a study of blood T cell repertoires in COVID-19. Using immunoSEQ multiplex PCR, the repertoire was profiled, and TCRdb retains in-frame clones only, with some absent. The data show 150,000 to 200,000 clones, 60% to 85% seen once. Sequencing was carried out using peripheral blood. All receptors derive from a man between 60 and 75 years old with acute or convalescent COVID-19. The CDR3 runs from the conserved cysteine through the conserved F or W. The order of the fields is CDR3 length, V gene, clone size, D gene, J gene, CDR3 DNA, CDR3 protein. A D gene is named only where the DNA matches it firmly. Some rows mark clone size as missing; the rest say once, few, many or name a class of expanded clone.

>14|TRBV30|-|-|TRBJ2-7
TGTGCCTGGAGTAGGGGCCCGTACTACTACGAGCAGTACTTC
CAWSRGPYYYEQYF
>14|TRBV18|few|-|TRBJ1-1
TGTGCCAGCTCACCATATCCTATGAACACTGAAGCTTTCTTT
CASSPYPMNTEAFF
>15|TRBV6-5|-|TRBD1|TRBJ1-1
TGTGCCAGCAGGCCCGGGACAGGGATGAACACTGAAGCTTTCTTT
CASRPGTGMNTEAFF
>13|TRBV15|-|TRBD1|TRBJ1-1
TGTGCCACCACCAGGGGGAGGGGGACTGAAGCTTTCTTT
CATTRGRGTEAFF
>13|TRBV19|few|-|TRBJ1-1
TGTGCCAGTAGCTACGTTGAGAACACTGAAGCTTTCTTT
CASSYVENTEAFF
>13|TRBV12-3/TRBV12-4|-|-|TRBJ1-2
TGTGCCAGCAGTGATGGGGGCCTGGAGGGCTACACCTTC
CASSDGGLEGYTF
>16|TRBV5-1|once|TRBD1|TRBJ2-5
TGCGCCAGCAGCTCGCCTTCGACAGGGGAACAAGAGACCCAGTACTTC
CASSSPSTGEQETQYF
>18|TRBV7-2|-|TRBD1|TRBJ2-7
TGTGCCAGCAGCCGGAGCCCCGTCGACAGGGGGAGGCTAGGCGAGCAGTACTTC
CASSRSPVDRGRLGEQYF
>15|TRBV11-2|-|-|TRBJ1-5
TGTGCCAGCAGCTTAGATGGTCGGGTGAATCAGCCCCAGCATTTT
CASSLDGRVNQPQHF
>16|TRBV7-7|-|TRBD1|TRBJ2-5
TGTGCTAGCAGCCCAGGGACAGGGAGGATTCGAGAGACCCAGTACTTC
CASSPGTGRIRETQYF
>16|TRBV2|many|-|TRBJ2-1
TGTGCCAGCAGCACCTCTACAGGCACCCTTTACAATGAGCAGTTCTTC
CASSTSTGTLYNEQFF
>15|TRBV7-2|few|-|TRBJ1-5
TGTGCCAGCAGCTTAGGGGCGACCGACAATCAGCCCCAGCATTTT
CASSLGATDNQPQHF
>15|TRBV7-9|-|-|TRBJ1-1
TGTGCCAGCAGCTTACGGGGGACTGGGAACACTGAAGCTTTCTTT
CASSLRGTGNTEAFF
>17|TRBV18|once|-|TRBJ1-2
TGTGCCAGCTCACCGGAAGGACAGAGACTGTATAACTATGGCTACACCTTC
CASSPEGQRLYNYGYTF
>15|TRBV5-8|-|TRBD2|TRBJ2-7
TGTGCCAGCAGCTTAGGGGGCGGGGGGGCCGGCGAGCAGTACTTC
CASSLGGGGAGEQYF
>14|TRBV9|-|TRBD1|TRBJ2-1
TGTGCCAGCAGCCGGACAGGCTCCTACAATGAGCAGTTCTTC
CASSRTGSYNEQFF
>14|TRBV5-5|-|-|TRBJ1-2
TGTGCCAGCAGTTCCCCAGCAGGTAACTATGGCTACACCTTC
CASSSPAGNYGYTF
>15|TRBV5-1|few|-|TRBJ2-7
TGCGCCAGCAGCTTGGACCTAGGGGGCTCCTACGAGCAGTACTTC
CASSLDLGGSYEQYF
>13|TRBV5-4|-|-|TRBJ1-1
TGTGCCAGCAGCCCGCGGGGGGGGAATGAAGCTTTCTTT
CASSPRGGNEAFF
>17|TRBV30|-|-|TRBJ1-3
TGTGCCTGGAGTGTAGCGGGGGGCCCGATCTCTGGAAACACCATATATTTT
CAWSVAGGPISGNTIYF
>15|TRBV7-3|-|TRBD1|TRBJ2-2
TGTGCCAGCAGCTTATGGGACAGGGGAACCGGGGAGCTGTTTTTT
CASSLWDRGTGELFF
>16|TRBV15|-|-|TRBJ1-1
TGTGCCACCAGCAGGTCTACGCGGACACCCGTCGGTGAAGCTTTCTTT
CATSRSTRTPVGEAFF
>14|TRBV5-5|-|TRBD1|TRBJ1-2
TGTGCCAGCAGCGCCACAGGGGGCGCGGGTGGCTACACCTTC
CASSATGGAGGYTF
>13|TRBV30|once|TRBD1|TRBJ1-5
TGTGCCTGGGCCTCACAGGGGGCCCAGCCCCAGCATTTT
CAWASQGAQPQHF
>15|TRBV9|-|TRBD2|TRBJ2-7
TGTGCCAGCAGCGTAGGAGTAGCGGGGGGCTACGAGCAGTACTTC
CASSVGVAGGYEQYF
>16|TRBV5-1|-|TRBD2|TRBJ2-7
TGCGCCAGCGGACTAACCCCAGCGGGGGGGCCGAAGGAGCAGTACTTC
CASGLTPAGGPKEQYF
>15|TRBV4-1|once|TRBD2|TRBJ2-5
TGCGCCAGCAGCCTCGGACTAGCGGGGAGGGAGACCCAGTACTTC
CASSLGLAGRETQYF
>11|TRBV30|-|-|TRBJ1-2
TGTGCCTGGAGTACTGTATATGGCTACACCTTC
CAWSTVYGYTF
>11|TRBV18|-|-|TRBJ2-1
TGTGCCAGCTCACCACTCGATGAGCAGTTCTTC
CASSPLDEQFF
>21|TRBV4-1|-|TRBD2|TRBJ2-1
TGCGCCAGCAGCCGGCATGCCAATCTAGCGGGGGCACCGGTTTCCTACAATGAGCAGTTCTTC
CASSRHANLAGAPVSYNEQFF
>14|TRBV4-1|-|-|TRBJ1-2
TGCGCCAGCAGCCTACTAGACTCGAACTATGGCTACACCTTC
CASSLLDSNYGYTF
>15|TRBV18|-|TRBD1|TRBJ1-4
TGTGCCAGCTCACCTGGACAGGGTGATAATGAAAAACTGTTTTTT
CASSPGQGDNEKLFF
>16|TRBV28|-|TRBD2|TRBJ2-1
TGTGCCAGCAGTGGAAAGCGGGGGCAGACCTACAATGAGCAGTTCTTC
CASSGKRGQTYNEQFF
>17|TRBV5-6|-|TRBD1|TRBJ1-2
TGTGCCAGCAGCCCGTACGGGGGACAGGGCGAAGACTATGGCTACACCTTC
CASSPYGGQGEDYGYTF
>13|TRBV2|-|TRBD1|TRBJ1-6
TGTGCCAGCAGCGGGACAGCAAATTCACCCCTCCACTTT
CASSGTANSPLHF
>13|TRBV19|-|TRBD1|TRBJ1-1
TGTGCCAGTAGGGACAGGGGGTTCACTGAAGCTTTCTTT
CASRDRGFTEAFF
>14|TRBV28|-|-|TRBJ2-7
TGTGCCAGCAGTTTATATTCAGTCCCCTACGAGCAGTACTTC
CASSLYSVPYEQYF